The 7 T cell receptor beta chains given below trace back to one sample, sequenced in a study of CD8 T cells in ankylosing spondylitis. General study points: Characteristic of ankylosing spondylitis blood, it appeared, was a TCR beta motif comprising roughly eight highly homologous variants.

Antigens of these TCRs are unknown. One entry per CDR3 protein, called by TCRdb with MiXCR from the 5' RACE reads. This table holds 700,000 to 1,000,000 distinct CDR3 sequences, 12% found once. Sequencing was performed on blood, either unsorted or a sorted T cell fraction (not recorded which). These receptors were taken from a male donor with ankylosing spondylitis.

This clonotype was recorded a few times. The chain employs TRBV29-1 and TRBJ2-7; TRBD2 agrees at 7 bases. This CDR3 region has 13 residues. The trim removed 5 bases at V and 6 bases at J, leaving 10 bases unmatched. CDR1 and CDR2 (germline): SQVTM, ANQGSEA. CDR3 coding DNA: TGCAGCGTTCTAGTCGGGGGGTTCGGCGAGCAGTACTTC. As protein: CSVLVGGFGEQYF.

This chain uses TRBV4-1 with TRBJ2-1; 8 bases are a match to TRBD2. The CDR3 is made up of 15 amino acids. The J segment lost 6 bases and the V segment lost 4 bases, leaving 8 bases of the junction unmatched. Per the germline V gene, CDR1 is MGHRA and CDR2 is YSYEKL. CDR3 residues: CASSPWTSLPNEQFF. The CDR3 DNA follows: TGCGCCAGCAGCCCTTGGACTAGCTTGCCCAATGAGCAGTTCTTC.

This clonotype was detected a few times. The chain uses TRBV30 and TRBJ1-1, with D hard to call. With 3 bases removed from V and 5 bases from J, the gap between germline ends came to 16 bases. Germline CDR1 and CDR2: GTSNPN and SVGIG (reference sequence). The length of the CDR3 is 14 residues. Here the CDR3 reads CAWSTTGRRTEAFF. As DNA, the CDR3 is TGTGCCTGGAGCACTACCGGGAGGCGGACTGAAGCTTTCTTT.

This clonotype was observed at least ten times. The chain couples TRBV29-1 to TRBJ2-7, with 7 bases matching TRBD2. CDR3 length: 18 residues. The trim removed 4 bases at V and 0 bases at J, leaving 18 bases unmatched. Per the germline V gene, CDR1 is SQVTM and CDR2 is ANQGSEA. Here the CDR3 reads CSVAGRGKLASSSYEQYF. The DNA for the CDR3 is TGCAGCGTTGCGGGCCGAGGGAAACTAGCGAGTAGCTCCTACGAGCAGTACTTC.

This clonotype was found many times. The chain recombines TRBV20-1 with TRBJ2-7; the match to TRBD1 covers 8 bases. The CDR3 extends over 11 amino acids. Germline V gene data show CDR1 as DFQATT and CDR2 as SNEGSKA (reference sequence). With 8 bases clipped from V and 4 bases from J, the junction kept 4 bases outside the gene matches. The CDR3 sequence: CSTDRAYEQYF. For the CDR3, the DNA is TGCAGTACGGACAGGGCTTACGAGCAGTACTTC.

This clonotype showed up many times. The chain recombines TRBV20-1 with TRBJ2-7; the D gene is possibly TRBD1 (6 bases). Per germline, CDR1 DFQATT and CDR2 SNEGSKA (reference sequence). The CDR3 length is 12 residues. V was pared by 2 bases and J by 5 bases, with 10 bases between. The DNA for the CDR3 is TGCAGTGCTAGACAGGGGCCCGACGAGCAGTACTTC. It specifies CSARQGPDEQYF.

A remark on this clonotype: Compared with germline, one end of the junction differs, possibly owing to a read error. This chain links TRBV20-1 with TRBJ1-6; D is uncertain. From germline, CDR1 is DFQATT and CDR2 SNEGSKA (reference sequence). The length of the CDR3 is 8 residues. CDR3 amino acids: CSANRARF. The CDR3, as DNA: TGCAGTGCTAACAGAGCCCGATTT.